This T cell receptor (beta chain) stems from a study of OX40 agonist ivuxolimab in advanced cancers. The wider study: Patients were given ivuxolimab, an antibody that agonizes OX40 (CD134).

Clones were sequenced by immunoSEQ multiplex PCR, and TCRdb holds only the in-frame ones, with some missing. The sample shows some 77,000 clones, 80% to 90% of them seen only once. The CDR3 length is 15 residues. Trimming shortened V by 4 bases and J by 5 bases, and 13 bases separated the two germline ends. Germline values: CDR1 SGHRS, CDR2 YFSETQ. The V gene is TRBV5-1, the J gene TRBJ1-6; D perhaps matches TRBD1 (6 bases). The sequence derives from an adult with an advanced solid tumor such as melanoma, head and neck, liver or kidney cancer. Specimen: CD4+ or CD8+ T cells sorted from blood, collected in a trial of the OX40 agonist ivuxolimab. CDR3 residues: CASSLGQGNNSPLHF. CDR3 coding DNA: TGCGCCAGCAGCCTCGGGCAGGGGAATAATTCACCCCTCCACTTT.